The present T cell receptor (beta chain) was sequenced within a study of response to subunit inactivated influenza vaccine. Using its own MiXCR run on the RT-PCR reads, TCRdb lists one record per CDR3 protein. The sample has a few hundred thousand distinct CDR3 sequences; 9.5% to 12% are singletons. Germline lookup yields CDR1 LGHNA and CDR2 YNFKEQ. V was clipped by 4 bases and J by 3 bases; unmatched bases: 6. CDR3 length equals 15 residues. At least ten counts were recorded for this clonotype. Its antigen is not identified. General observations from the study: It was suggested by the authors that few new T cells are recruited by each seasonal influenza vaccination.

The sample was PBMCs from blood, taken more than 35 days after vaccination. This TCR was sampled from a man between 50 and 59 years old who received an inactivated influenza vaccine. The rearrangement uses TRBV4-2 and TRBJ2-1, with 7 bases aligning to TRBD2. CDR3 sequence (DNA): TGTGCCAGCAGCCGACCCGGGGGGAGCTACAATGAGCAGTTCTTC. Encoded protein: CASSRPGGSYNEQFF.